Listed here are 13 T cell receptor beta chains from one sample, sequenced in a study of cytomegalovirus exposure and HLA in healthy donors. The primer mix had 60 Vbeta and 13 Jbeta primers. Assay: immunoSEQ multiplex PCR; the TCRdb copy retains only in-frame clones and omits some. The profile covers around 52,000 clones, with about four fifths appearing a single time and 1.7% taken by the ten largest. The source material was PBMCs. The receptors come from a man in his forties or fifties in good health and CMV-seronegative.

The CDR3 region has the DNA TGTGCCAGCAGCTACAAAGAGGATCCCCCCTTCTACGAGCAGTACTTC. It specifies CASSYKEDPPFYEQYF. This chain uses TRBV7-9 with TRBJ2-7, with no clear D. The CDR3 extends over 16 amino acids. The germline V gene has CDR1 SEHNR and CDR2 FQNEAQ (reference sequence). Trimming cost V 4 bases and J 3 bases, with 19 bases left between them.

The chain combines TRBV15 with TRBJ1-1; D call uncertain. Trimming cost V 0 bases and J 4 bases, with 9 bases left between them. CDR3 length equals 14 residues. Germline V gives CDR1 LNHNV, CDR2 YYDKDF (reference sequence). The CDR3 coding sequence is TGTGCCACCAGCAGAGATTTCGGAGGCACTGAAGCTTTCTTT. This translates into CATSRDFGGTEAFF. The full variable domain, rest sourced from reference TRBV15 and TRBJ1-1, is DAMVIQNPRYQVTQFGKPVTLSCSQTLNHNVMYWYQQKSSQAPKLLFHYYDKDFNNEADTPDNFQSRRPNTSFCFLDIRSPGLGDTAMYLCATSRDFGGTEAFFGQGTRLTVV.

V is TRBV27 and J is TRBJ2-1, with D perhaps matching TRBD2 (5 bases). Germline V gene lookup returns CDR1 MNHEY and CDR2 SMNVEV (reference sequence). Between the trimmed V and J ends, which lost 7 bases and 5 bases, there was a span of 12 bases. This CDR3 contains 13 residues. The CDR3 nucleotides are TGTGCCAGCACGGAGGACTCTCACAATGAGCAGTTCTTC. Translating it yields CASTEDSHNEQFF.

The chain couples TRBV4-3 to TRBJ2-3, with a weak D call TRBD1 (5 bases). This CDR3 has 15 amino acids. Germline V gene sequence: CDR1 LGHNA, CDR2 YSLEER. Trimming left V 4 bases short and J 1 base short, with 12 bases between. CDR3 nucleotides: TGCGCCAGCAGCCCCCAGGCCAGGGGCACAGATACGCAGTATTTT. This gives the protein CASSPQARGTDTQYF.

The CDR3 region is CASSVSQDNTIYF. The CDR3 bases are TGTGCCAGCAGCGTATCACAGGACAACACCATATATTTT. J is TRBJ1-3 and V is TRBV7-8, with D possibly TRBD1 on 5 matching bases. This CDR3 is 13 amino acids long. Germline CDR1 reads SGHVS; CDR2 reads FQNEAQ. V lost 5 bases and J 7 bases, leaving 12 bases between the germline ends.

The chain couples TRBV5-4 to TRBJ1-1; D gene ambiguous. V was trimmed by 0 bases and J by 1 base, leaving 7 bases between them. The CDR3 extends over 14 amino acids. Germline lookup yields CDR1 SGHNT and CDR2 YYREEE (reference sequence). DNA for the CDR3: TGTGCCAGCAGCTTGGCCAATCAGAACACTGAAGCTTTCTTT. Protein sequence: CASSLANQNTEAFF.

This rearrangement joins TRBV16 to TRBJ1-5; D is perhaps TRBD1 (5 bases). CDR1 is KGHSY and CDR2 is FQNENV in the germline V gene. The germline V and J ends were trimmed by 0 bases and 4 bases, with 7 bases remaining between them. The CDR3 is made up of 14 amino acids. CDR3 in amino acids: CASSQSSGNQPQHF. The CDR3 nucleotides are TGTGCCAGCAGCCAATCTTCAGGGAATCAGCCCCAGCATTTT.

The chain couples TRBV5-6 to TRBJ1-2; D unclear. V lost 4 bases and J lost 3, with 13 bases in between. CDR1 is SGHDT, CDR2 YYEEEE, per germline. CDR3 length: 14 residues. The CDR3 loop reads CASSDGVWDYGYTF. The CDR3 DNA is TGTGCCAGCAGCGACGGGGTTTGGGACTATGGCTACACCTTC.

The chain employs TRBV5-1 and TRBJ2-2; TRBD2 aligns across 13 bases. The germline V gene has CDR1 SGHRS and CDR2 YFSETQ. This CDR3 comprises 16 residues. The V segment lost 4 bases and the J segment 6 bases; nucleotides outside the gene matches: 6. DNA of the CDR3: TGCGCCAGCAGCAGTACTAGCGGGGGGGCCTCCGGGGAGCTGTTTTTT. Encoded protein: CASSSTSGGASGELFF.

The chain has TRBV7-2 and TRBJ2-2; TRBD1 matches at 8 bases. The ends lost 5 bases at V and 2 bases at J; junction bases unmatched: 4. CDR1 SGHTA and CDR2 FQGNSA come from the germline V gene. This CDR3 spans 15 amino acids. CDR3 sequence (DNA): TGTGCCAGCAGCCCTGGACAGGGAAACACCGGGGAGCTGTTTTTT. Residues: CASSPGQGNTGELFF. Full variable domain (outside the CDR3, taken from reference TRBV7-2 and TRBJ2-2): GAGVSQSPSNKVTEKGKDVELRCDPISGHTALYWYRQSLGQGLEFLIYFQGNSAPDKSGLPSDRFSAERTGGSVSTLTIQRTQQEDSAVYLCASSPGQGNTGELFFGEGSRLTVL.

The chain links TRBV5-1 to TRBJ1-2; 8 bases are shared with TRBD1. Unmatched junction bases numbered 10, after V lost 4 bases and J lost 2 bases. There are 16 residues in the CDR3. Germline CDR1 and CDR2: SGHRS and YFSETQ. CDR3 sequence: CASSPTRTGFNYGYTF. The CDR3 DNA reads as TGCGCCAGCAGCCCTACTCGGACAGGGTTCAACTATGGCTACACCTTC.

This clone was seen a single time. The rearrangement uses TRBV11-3 and TRBJ1-1, with D tentatively TRBD1 (5 bases). Germline values: CDR1 SGHNT, CDR2 YENEEA. There are 16 residues in the CDR3. V lost 5 bases and J 2 bases, leaving 18 bases between the germline ends. The CDR3: CASSAGDQGFNTEAFF. The CDR3, as DNA: TGTGCCAGCAGCGCGGGAGATCAGGGATTCAACACTGAAGCTTTCTTT.

The chain couples TRBV9 to TRBJ2-5, with D possibly matching TRBD2 (5 bases). Trimming removed 2 bases at V and 2 bases at J, with 10 bases between. Looked up from germline, CDR1 is SGDLS and CDR2 is YYNGEE. The CDR3 runs to 14 residues. CDR3 DNA: TGTGCCAGCAGCGTCGGGGTCGTACAAGAGACCCAGTACTTC. Translating gives CASSVGVVQETQYF.